This T cell receptor beta chain was found in a study of T cell repertoires in aging, cancer and after chemotherapy. General study results and limits: In cancer patients, declining TCR diversity with age involved lost richness and lost evenness.

Rearranged V-D-J TRB sequences were amplified with a mixed TRB-A/B primer pool. TCRdb called the multiplex PCR reads again in MiXCR, with one record for every CDR3 protein. Of 2,800 or so distinct CDR3 sequences in the sample, about 31% were seen once. Relative to its sample, this clonotype is medium-sized. The antigen is undetermined. The CDR3 is 14 residues long. CDR1 and CDR2 (germline): MNHEY, SVGEGT. Trimming took off 0 bases at V and 0 bases at J, with 6 bases between the two ends. Peripheral blood genomic DNA, not sorted cells or RNA, was the template. This clonotype was sampled from a human donor in good health. The sequenced material came from blood. V gene TRBV6-2 or TRBV6-3 combines with J gene TRBJ2-7; D perhaps matches TRBD2 (5 bases). CDR3 nucleotides: TGTGCCAGCAGTTACTCTAGCGACTCCTACGAGCAGTACTTC. It codes for CASSYSSDSYEQYF.